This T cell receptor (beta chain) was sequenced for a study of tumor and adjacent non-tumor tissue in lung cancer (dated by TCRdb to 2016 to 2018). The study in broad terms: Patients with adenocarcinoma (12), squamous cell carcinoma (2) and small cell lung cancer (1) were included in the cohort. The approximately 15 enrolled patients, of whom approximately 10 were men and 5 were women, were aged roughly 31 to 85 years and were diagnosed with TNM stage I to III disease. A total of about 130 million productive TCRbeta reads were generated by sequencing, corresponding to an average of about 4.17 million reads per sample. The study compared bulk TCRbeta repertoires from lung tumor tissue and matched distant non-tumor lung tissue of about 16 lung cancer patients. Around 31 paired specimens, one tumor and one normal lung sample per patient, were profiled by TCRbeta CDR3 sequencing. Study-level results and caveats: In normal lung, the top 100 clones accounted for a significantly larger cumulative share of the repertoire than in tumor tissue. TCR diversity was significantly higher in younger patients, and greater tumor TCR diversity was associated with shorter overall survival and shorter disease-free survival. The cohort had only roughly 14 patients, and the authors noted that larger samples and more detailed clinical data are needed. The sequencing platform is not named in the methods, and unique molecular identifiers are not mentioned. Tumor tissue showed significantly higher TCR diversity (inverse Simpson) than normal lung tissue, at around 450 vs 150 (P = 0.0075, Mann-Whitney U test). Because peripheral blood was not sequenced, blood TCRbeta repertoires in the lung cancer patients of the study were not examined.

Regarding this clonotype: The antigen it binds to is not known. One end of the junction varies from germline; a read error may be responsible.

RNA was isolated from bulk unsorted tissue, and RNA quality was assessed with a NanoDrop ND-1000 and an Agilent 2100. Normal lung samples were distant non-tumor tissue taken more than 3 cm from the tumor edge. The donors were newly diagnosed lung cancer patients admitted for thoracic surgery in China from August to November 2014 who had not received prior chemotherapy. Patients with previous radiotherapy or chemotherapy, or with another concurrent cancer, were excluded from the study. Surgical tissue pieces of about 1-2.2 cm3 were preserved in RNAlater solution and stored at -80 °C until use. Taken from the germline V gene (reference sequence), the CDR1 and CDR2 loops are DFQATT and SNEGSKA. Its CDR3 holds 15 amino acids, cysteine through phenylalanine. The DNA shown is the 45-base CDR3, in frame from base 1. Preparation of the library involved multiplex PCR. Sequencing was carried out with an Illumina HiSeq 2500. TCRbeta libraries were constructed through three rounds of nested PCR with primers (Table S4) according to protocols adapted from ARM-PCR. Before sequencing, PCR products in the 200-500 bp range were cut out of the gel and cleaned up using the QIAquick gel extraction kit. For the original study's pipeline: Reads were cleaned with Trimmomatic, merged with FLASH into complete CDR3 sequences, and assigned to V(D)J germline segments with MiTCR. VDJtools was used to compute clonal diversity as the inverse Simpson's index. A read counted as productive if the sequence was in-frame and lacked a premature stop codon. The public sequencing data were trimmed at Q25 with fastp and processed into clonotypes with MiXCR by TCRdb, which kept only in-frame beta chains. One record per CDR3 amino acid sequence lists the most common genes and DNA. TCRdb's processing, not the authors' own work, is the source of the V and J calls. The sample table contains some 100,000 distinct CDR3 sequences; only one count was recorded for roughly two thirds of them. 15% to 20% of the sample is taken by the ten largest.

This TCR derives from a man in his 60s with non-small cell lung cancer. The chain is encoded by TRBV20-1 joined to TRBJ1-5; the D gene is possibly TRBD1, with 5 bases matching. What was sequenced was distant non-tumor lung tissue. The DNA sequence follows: TGCAGTGCTGGAGAGTGGGGTGCAGGGACCCAGCCCCAGCATTTT. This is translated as CSAGEWGAGTQPQHF.